Listed below are T cell receptor beta chains from one sample, sequenced in a study of blood T cell repertoires in COVID-19. Profiled with immunoSEQ multiplex PCR; TCRdb holds only in-frame clones, not every one. The profile covers roughly 200,000 clones, with 85% to 90% appearing a single time and 1.2% taken by the ten largest. Sequencing was done on a sample of PBMCs or T cells enriched from blood (not recorded which). These receptors came from a man aged 25 to 40 who had recovered from COVID-19. CDR3s include the opening cysteine and the closing phenylalanine or tryptophan. The order of the fields is CDR3 DNA, CDR3 protein, clone size, J gene, D gene, CDR3 length, V gene. A D gene is named only where the DNA matches it firmly. Clone size is shown for a subset of rows, as once, few, many or a class of expanded clone.

cdr3_nt: TGTGCCAGCAGTTTAGACTCCAGGGGAAAGCAGCCCCAGCATTTT
cdr3_aa: CASSLDSRGKQPQHF
clone_size: -
j_call: TRBJ1-5
d_call: -
cdr3_length: 15
v_call: TRBV27

cdr3_nt: TGTGCCAGCAGTGACTTAATCACAGATACGCAGTATTTT
cdr3_aa: CASSDLITDTQYF
clone_size: once
j_call: TRBJ2-3
d_call: -
cdr3_length: 13
v_call: TRBV6-4

cdr3_nt: TGTGCCAGCAGTTTATTAGGGACTAGCGGGTACTCCTACAATGAGCAGTTCTTC
cdr3_aa: CASSLLGTSGYSYNEQFF
clone_size: -
j_call: TRBJ2-1
d_call: TRBD2
cdr3_length: 18
v_call: TRBV28

cdr3_nt: TGTGCCAGCAGTTTACCCCCGACAGGTAGCAATCAGCCCCAGCATTTT
cdr3_aa: CASSLPPTGSNQPQHF
clone_size: -
j_call: TRBJ1-5
d_call: -
cdr3_length: 16
v_call: TRBV28

cdr3_nt: TGTGCCAGCAGTTTAGGCTCCAGGGGGTTTGAGGCCAACGTCCTGACTTTC
cdr3_aa: CASSLGSRGFEANVLTF
clone_size: -
j_call: TRBJ2-6
d_call: TRBD1
cdr3_length: 17
v_call: TRBV28

cdr3_nt: TGCAGCGTTCGACTAGCGCAGGGGCAAGAGACCCAGTACTTC
cdr3_aa: CSVRLAQGQETQYF
clone_size: -
j_call: TRBJ2-5
d_call: TRBD2
cdr3_length: 14
v_call: TRBV29-1

cdr3_nt: TGTGCCAGTAGTGGGCAGGGAACTGGGGCCAACGTCCTGACTTTC
cdr3_aa: CASSGQGTGANVLTF
clone_size: -
j_call: TRBJ2-6
d_call: -
cdr3_length: 15
v_call: TRBV19

cdr3_nt: TGTGCCAGCAGCTTAGGGCACGGGGGGGAGAGCTATGGCTACACCTTC
cdr3_aa: CASSLGHGGESYGYTF
clone_size: -
j_call: TRBJ1-2
d_call: -
cdr3_length: 16
v_call: TRBV11-2

cdr3_nt: TGTGCCAGCAGTTACTCACGAGGTGGGAACACTGAAGCTTTCTTT
cdr3_aa: CASSYSRGGNTEAFF
clone_size: few
j_call: TRBJ1-1
d_call: -
cdr3_length: 15
v_call: TRBV6-2/TRBV6-3

cdr3_nt: TGTGCCAGCAGCACAGGACAGAACACTGAAGCTTTCTTT
cdr3_aa: CASSTGQNTEAFF
clone_size: -
j_call: TRBJ1-1
d_call: -
cdr3_length: 13
v_call: TRBV12-3/TRBV12-4

cdr3_nt: TGTGCCAGCAGCGTAGAGGCAGGGAGGGGGACCGGGGAGCTGTTTTTT
cdr3_aa: CASSVEAGRGTGELFF
clone_size: once
j_call: TRBJ2-2
d_call: -
cdr3_length: 16
v_call: TRBV9

cdr3_nt: TGTGCCAGCAGCTTAGGGACAGGGGGCAATCAGCCCCAGCATTTT
cdr3_aa: CASSLGTGGNQPQHF
clone_size: -
j_call: TRBJ1-5
d_call: TRBD1
cdr3_length: 15
v_call: TRBV7-8

cdr3_nt: TGTGCCAGCAGCTTATTTGGTGCGCCCGATGAAAAACTGTTTTTT
cdr3_aa: CASSLFGAPDEKLFF
clone_size: -
j_call: TRBJ1-4
d_call: -
cdr3_length: 15
v_call: TRBV7-8

cdr3_nt: TGTGCCAGCAGCCCAGAGGCCGGGGAGACCCAGTACTTC
cdr3_aa: CASSPEAGETQYF
clone_size: -
j_call: TRBJ2-5
d_call: -
cdr3_length: 13
v_call: TRBV3-1/TRBV3-2

cdr3_nt: TGTGCCAGCAGTTCACCGCCGGGACTAGCGAGGAACACAGATACGCAGTATTTT
cdr3_aa: CASSSPPGLARNTDTQYF
clone_size: once
j_call: TRBJ2-3
d_call: TRBD2
cdr3_length: 18
v_call: TRBV28

cdr3_nt: TGTGCCAGCAGCTTAGGTCGACAGGGAAGACTAGTCGGGCAGTATTTT
cdr3_aa: CASSLGRQGRLVGQYF
clone_size: -
j_call: TRBJ2-3
d_call: -
cdr3_length: 16
v_call: TRBV7-8

cdr3_nt: TGTGCCATTAAGACAGCGAACTATGGCTACACCTTC
cdr3_aa: CAIKTANYGYTF
clone_size: -
j_call: TRBJ1-2
d_call: -
cdr3_length: 12
v_call: TRBV19

cdr3_nt: TGTGCCAGCAGCCCCGTCCGGGACAGCGGCTACACCTTC
cdr3_aa: CASSPVRDSGYTF
clone_size: -
j_call: TRBJ1-2
d_call: TRBD1
cdr3_length: 13
v_call: TRBV12-3/TRBV12-4

cdr3_nt: TGTGCCATCAGTGAGTCGGTTCTAGCGGGGCCCAATGAGCAGTTCTTC
cdr3_aa: CAISESVLAGPNEQFF
clone_size: once
j_call: TRBJ2-1
d_call: TRBD2
cdr3_length: 16
v_call: TRBV10-3

cdr3_nt: TGTGCCAGCAGCGTAGGGCCGTCGCGGGCAAACTCCTACGAGCAGTACTTC
cdr3_aa: CASSVGPSRANSYEQYF
clone_size: -
j_call: TRBJ2-7
d_call: -
cdr3_length: 17
v_call: TRBV9

cdr3_nt: TGTGCCAGCTCACCATTAGGACTTTCCTACGAGCAGTACTTC
cdr3_aa: CASSPLGLSYEQYF
clone_size: -
j_call: TRBJ2-7
d_call: -
cdr3_length: 14
v_call: TRBV18

cdr3_nt: TGTGCCAGTAGTCGGGAGCCCAACACCGGGGAGCTGTTTTTT
cdr3_aa: CASSREPNTGELFF
clone_size: -
j_call: TRBJ2-2
d_call: -
cdr3_length: 14
v_call: TRBV19

cdr3_nt: TGTGCCAGCTCACCAACGACTAGCGGGAGGAATGAGCAGTTCTTC
cdr3_aa: CASSPTTSGRNEQFF
clone_size: -
j_call: TRBJ2-1
d_call: TRBD2
cdr3_length: 15
v_call: TRBV18

cdr3_nt: TGTGCCAGCAGTCAGACATATACCGGGGAGCTGTTTTTT
cdr3_aa: CASSQTYTGELFF
clone_size: -
j_call: TRBJ2-2
d_call: -
cdr3_length: 13
v_call: TRBV2

cdr3_nt: TGTGCCAGCAGCTTAATTGGACAGGCCTACAATGAGCAGTTCTTC
cdr3_aa: CASSLIGQAYNEQFF
clone_size: -
j_call: TRBJ2-1
d_call: TRBD1
cdr3_length: 15
v_call: TRBV7-8

cdr3_nt: TGTGCCAGCAGCGAGGGACAGACAGAGACCCAGTACTTC
cdr3_aa: CASSEGQTETQYF
clone_size: -
j_call: TRBJ2-5
d_call: TRBD1
cdr3_length: 13
v_call: TRBV12-3/TRBV12-4

cdr3_nt: TGCGCCAGCAGCTTGGAAGGGAGCTCTGGAAACACCATATATTTT
cdr3_aa: CASSLEGSSGNTIYF
clone_size: -
j_call: TRBJ1-3
d_call: -
cdr3_length: 15
v_call: TRBV5-1

cdr3_nt: TGTGCCAGCAGCCCCAAGCTAGCGGGAGTAACAGCGCAGTATTTT
cdr3_aa: CASSPKLAGVTAQYF
clone_size: -
j_call: TRBJ2-3
d_call: TRBD2
cdr3_length: 15
v_call: TRBV3-1/TRBV3-2

cdr3_nt: TGTGCCTGGAGCCCGGGGAACACTGAAGCTTTCTTT
cdr3_aa: CAWSPGNTEAFF
clone_size: -
j_call: TRBJ1-1
d_call: -
cdr3_length: 12
v_call: TRBV30

cdr3_nt: TGTGCCAGCAGCTTAGGAGACCACCGGGACAGGGAGATGAAACAGCCCCAGCATTTT
cdr3_aa: CASSLGDHRDREMKQPQHF
clone_size: -
j_call: TRBJ1-5
d_call: TRBD1
cdr3_length: 19
v_call: TRBV7-9

cdr3_nt: TGTGCCAGCAGTTCCGGACAGTCTAGCAATCAGCCCCAGCATTTT
cdr3_aa: CASSSGQSSNQPQHF
clone_size: -
j_call: TRBJ1-5
d_call: -
cdr3_length: 15
v_call: TRBV28

cdr3_nt: TGCGCCAGCAGCTACCAACAGAGCTACGAGCAGTACTTC
cdr3_aa: CASSYQQSYEQYF
clone_size: -
j_call: TRBJ2-7
d_call: -
cdr3_length: 13
v_call: TRBV5-1

cdr3_nt: TGTGCCAGCAGTTATTCGCGGACACGTGAGCAGTTCTTC
cdr3_aa: CASSYSRTREQFF
clone_size: -
j_call: TRBJ2-1
d_call: -
cdr3_length: 13
v_call: TRBV6-5

cdr3_nt: TGTGCCAGCAGTTACAGGGGGGGCCGTGAAGATACGCAGTATTTT
cdr3_aa: CASSYRGGREDTQYF
clone_size: -
j_call: TRBJ2-3
d_call: -
cdr3_length: 15
v_call: TRBV6-5